The rows below give T cell receptor beta chains drawn from one sample of a study of T cells in Graves' hyperthyroidism and ophthalmopathy. TCRdb re-called the multiplex PCR reads with MiXCR, one entry per CDR3 protein. The sample yields more than 550,000 distinct CDR3 sequences, over 40% seen once. Specimen: peripheral blood or thyroid tissue (not recorded which). Receptor source: an adult man with Graves' disease, either hyperthyroidism or ophthalmopathy (not recorded which). The CDR3 runs from the conserved cysteine through the conserved F or W. The D gene is left open where the match is weak. Expanded clones are given a class, and other clones once, few, many or no size at all.

.,once,TRBV2,14,TRBJ1-6,TGTGCCAGCAGTCAAGCCACAGGGAGTTCACCCCTCCACTTT,CASSQATGSSPLHF
.,many,TRBV10-2,16,TRBJ1-3,TGCGCCAGCAGTGAGATCGGGGTCTCGGGAGGAAACACCATATATTTT,CASSEIGVSGGNTIYF
.,.,TRBV29-1,12,TRBJ1-6,TGCAGCGTTGTGGACACTAATTCACTCCTCCACTTT,CSVVDTNSLLHF
TRBD2,many,TRBV7-9,15,TRBJ2-5,TGTGCCAGCAGCTTAGAACTAGCGGGAGAAGAGACCCAGTACTTC,CASSLELAGEETQYF
.,many,TRBV7-2,14,TRBJ1-5,TGTGCCAGCAGCTTGGGGCAGAGGGGTCAGCCCCAGCATTTT,CASSLGQRGQPQHF
.,.,TRBV20-1,14,TRBJ1-5,TGCAGTGCCTTCGAGGGGGGCCCTGGTCAGCCCCAGCATTTT,CSAFEGGPGQPQHF
.,few,TRBV20-1,13,TRBJ2-2,TGCAGTGCATCGACAGAGAACACCGGGGAGCTGTTTTTT,CSASTENTGELFF
.,once,TRBV10-3,13,TRBJ1-5,TGTGCCAGCAGCAAGGCCAGCAATCAGCCCCAGCATTTT,CASSKASNQPQHF
.,.,TRBV7-9,13,TRBJ1-3,TGTGCCAGCAGCTTCCGGAACGGGGACACCATATATTTT,CASSFRNGDTIYF
.,.,TRBV12-3/TRBV12-4,14,TRBJ1-5,TGTGCCAGCAGTCCAACGGGACAAAATCAGCCCCAGCATTTT,CASSPTGQNQPQHF
.,.,TRBV19,16,TRBJ1-5,TGTGCCAGTACCCCAAAAGGTTGCCTGGGGCCGCAGCCCCAGCATTTT,CASTPKGCLGPQPQHF
TRBD1,.,TRBV25-1,16,TRBJ1-6,TGTGCCAGCAGTGCTAGGGGGCAGTCTGGTTATTCACCCCTCCACTTT,CASSARGQSGYSPLHF
.,.,TRBV15,12,TRBJ1-1,TGTGCCACCAGCAGAGGTGGCACTGAAGCTTTCTTT,CATSRGGTEAFF
TRBD1,.,TRBV2,14,TRBJ1-6,TGTGCCAGCACCAACAGGGGGGGGAACGCACCCCTCCACTTT,CASTNRGGNAPLHF
.,.,TRBV20-1,15,TRBJ2-1,TGCAGTGCTAGAGTAGTGGAAAGCTCCTACAATGAGCAGTTCTTC,CSARVVESSYNEQFF
TRBD1,many,TRBV12-3/TRBV12-4,13,TRBJ1-2,TGTGCCAGCAGTTTCCGACAGGGTTATGGCTACACCTTC,CASSFRQGYGYTF
.,.,TRBV5-4,15,TRBJ1-5,TGTGCCAGCAGCTTGCAGGGAGTAGGCAATCAGCCCCAGCATTTT,CASSLQGVGNQPQHF
.,.,TRBV7-3,13,TRBJ1-2,TGTGCCAGCAGCTTAACTAGTGGCTATGGCTACACCTTC,CASSLTSGYGYTF
.,.,TRBV7-9,14,TRBJ2-2,TGTGCCAGCAGCTTGACGGTCGCTGCCGGGGAGCTGTTTTTT,CASSLTVAAGELFF
TRBD1,.,TRBV24-1,10,TRBJ1-6,TGTGCCGGGACAGGGTCACCCCTCCACTTT,CAGTGSPLHF
TRBD1,.,TRBV7-8,16,TRBJ2-5,TGTGCCAGCAGCACGGGGACAGGAGGTTCCCGGGAGACCCAGTACTTC,CASSTGTGGSRETQYF
TRBD1,.,TRBV7-9,16,TRBJ1-2,TGTGCCAGCAGCTCGGGACAGGGGGAATCTAACTATGGCTACACCTTC,CASSSGQGESNYGYTF
.,.,TRBV7-9,15,TRBJ2-7,TGTGCCAGCAGCTTAGTCGGGCAGGGGTCGAACGAGCAGTACTTC,CASSLVGQGSNEQYF
.,.,TRBV2,14,TRBJ1-1,TGTGCCAGCAGTGTTGAAAGGGATTACACTGAAGCTTTCTTT,CASSVERDYTEAFF
.,few,TRBV10-3,15,TRBJ2-2,TGTGCCAGCAGCCCGGGAACAGGCCCGACCGGGGAGCTGTTTTTT,CASSPGTGPTGELFF
TRBD1,few,TRBV2,13,TRBJ1-1,TGTGCCAGCAGTAAAACAACAGGGGGTGAAGCTTTCTTT,CASSKTTGGEAFF
TRBD1,many,TRBV29-1,13,TRBJ2-2,TGCAGCGTGGGGACAGTGAACACCGGGGAGCTGTTTTTT,CSVGTVNTGELFF
.,.,TRBV24-1,13,TRBJ1-2,TGTGCCAGAGTTCGCGGACCTCACTATGGCTACACCTTC,CARVRGPHYGYTF
TRBD1,few,TRBV29-1,13,TRBJ1-4,TGCAGCGGACGACAGGGTGGAGGCGAAAAACTGTTTTTT,CSGRQGGGEKLFF
TRBD2,.,TRBV6-6,14,TRBJ2-5,TGTGCCAGCACCTTTGGCAGCGGGGCAGAGACCCAGTACTTC,CASTFGSGAETQYF
.,many,TRBV7-9,14,TRBJ2-7,TGTGCCAGCAGCTTAGAGGGACTCGCCTACGAGCAGTACTTC,CASSLEGLAYEQYF
TRBD1,few,TRBV12-3/TRBV12-4,13,TRBJ1-1,TGTGCCAGCAGTTACATGGACAGGCCTGAAGCTTTCTTT,CASSYMDRPEAFF
.,.,TRBV15,13,TRBJ1-6,TGTGCCACCAGCACACTGGGAGACCAGCCCCTCCACTTT,CATSTLGDQPLHF
.,.,TRBV28,13,TRBJ1-5,TGTGCCAGCACCTTGGACAAGGATCAGCCCCAGCATTTT,CASTLDKDQPQHF
TRBD1,.,TRBV14,17,TRBJ2-5,TGTGCCAGCAGCCAACAAAATCTCGGACAGGGTGAAGAGACCCAGTACTTC,CASSQQNLGQGEETQYF
.,.,TRBV25-1,14,TRBJ1-4,TGTGCCAGCAGTGAAGGGGGGATTAACGAAAACCTGTTTTTT,CASSEGGINENLFF
TRBD1,.,TRBV5-1,15,TRBJ1-6,TGTGCCAGCAGCTCAGGACAGGGAGGGGGATCACCCCTCCACTTT,CASSSGQGGGSPLHF
.,.,TRBV15,14,TRBJ2-7,TGTGCCACCAGCAGAGATCGGATGGGGGGCGAGCAGTACTTC,CATSRDRMGGEQYF
TRBD1,once,TRBV20-1,14,TRBJ1-1,TGCAGTGCCCGAGACGGGACAGGGTCCACTGAAGCTTTCTTT,CSARDGTGSTEAFF
.,.,TRBV20-1,16,TRBJ1-4,TGCAGTGCTAGAGCGGGTGAAGCGGACCTAAATGAAAAACTGTTTTTT,CSARAGEADLNEKLFF
.,.,TRBV20-1,13,TRBJ2-7,TGCAGTGCTAGTGTAGCGGGACAGGACGAGCAGTACTTC,CSASVAGQDEQYF
.,.,TRBV9,14,TRBJ1-4,TGTGCCAGCAGCGGCGGACCGCACCTCGGAAAACTGTTTTTT,CASSGGPHLGKLFF
.,.,TRBV7-9,15,TRBJ1-1,TGTGCCAGCAGCTTTGTTGGGAATTCCCTGGAAGAAGCTTTCTTT,CASSFVGNSLEEAFF